Presented here are 25 T cell receptor beta chains from one specimen sequenced in a study of blood T cells in healthy people across ages (dated by TCRdb to 2013 to 2016). Libraries were prepared through 5' RACE. Sequencer: Illumina HiSeq 2500. A second PCR of roughly 7 to 11 cycles was performed with a sample-barcoded 5' primer and a J-beta primer mix. TCRdb applied fastp at Q25 and MiXCR to the public reads, then kept only in-frame beta chains. Rows matching on CDR3 protein sequence are summarized as one entry with the most common DNA and genes. The sample has 1.5 million to 2 million distinct CDR3 sequences on record, roughly 27% of them singletons. The top ten clones comprise 7.7% of the sample. Sequences were obtained from blood. These receptors originate from a woman aged 30 to 39 in good health.

This clonotype was detected a few times. The chain carries TRBV20-1 and TRBJ1-1; D uncertain. CDR1 is DFQATT, CDR2 SNEGSKA, per germline (reference sequence). Trimming took 0 bases from V and 5 from J, leaving 13 bases between them. This CDR3 is built from 14 residues. The CDR3 nucleotides are TGCAGTGCTAGAGATCAGGCCTTTGGGACTGAAGCTTTCTTT. This codes for CSARDQAFGTEAFF.

The chain carries TRBV6-2 or TRBV6-3 and TRBJ2-1, with D tentatively TRBD1 (7 bases). Germline-derived CDR1 and CDR2 are MNHEY and SVGEGT. The CDR3 spans 15 residues. Trimming shortened V by 6 bases and J by 4 bases, and 16 bases separated the two germline ends. CDR3 region: CASRDQGGAYNEQFF. In nucleotides, the CDR3 is TGTGCCAGCAGAGACCAGGGGGGCGCTTACAATGAGCAGTTCTTC.

This clonotype was seen only a few times. V and J are TRBV5-1 and TRBJ2-7; 9 positions agree with TRBD1. Unmatched junction bases numbered 5, after V lost 0 bases and J lost 4 bases. This CDR3 is built from 15 residues. Germline V gene data show CDR1 as SGHRS and CDR2 as YFSETQ. The CDR3: CASSLAGTGRYEQYF. CDR3 DNA: TGCGCCAGCAGCTTGGCCGGGACAGGGCGATACGAGCAGTACTTC.

This clonotype was observed many times. This chain connects TRBV5-1 to TRBJ1-1; tentative D call: TRBD1 (6 bases). V gave up 0 bases and J gave up 5 bases, with 8 bases separating them. This CDR3 is 13 amino acids long. Germline V gene sequence: CDR1 SGHRS, CDR2 YFSETQ. DNA for the CDR3: TGCGCCAGCAGCTTGGAAGGGGGGACTGAAGCTTTCTTT. This translates into CASSLEGGTEAFF.

The chain has TRBV7-9 and TRBJ2-5, with D possibly TRBD1 on 6 matching bases. The V and J ends lost 5 bases and 0 bases respectively, with 10 bases between them. The CDR3 covers 14 residues. Per germline, CDR1 SEHNR and CDR2 FQNEAQ (reference sequence). CDR3 coding DNA: TGTGCCAGCAGCCGACAGGTTGACCAAGAGACCCAGTACTTC. Encoded protein: CASSRQVDQETQYF.

This clonotype was counted only a few times. This rearrangement joins TRBV5-1 to TRBJ1-1, with 8 positions matching TRBD1. J was trimmed by 3 bases and V by 4 bases; bases with no gene match: 5. This CDR3 is built from 14 residues. Looked up from germline, CDR1 is SGHRS and CDR2 is YFSETQ. The CDR3: CASSQQGDDTEAFF. DNA for the CDR3: TGCGCCAGCAGCCAACAGGGGGACGACACTGAAGCTTTCTTT.

The chain has TRBV9 and TRBJ2-1; possibly TRBD2 for D (5 bases). V shed 1 base and J shed 0 bases, with 14 bases lying between them. Germline V gives CDR1 SGDLS, CDR2 YYNGEE. The CDR3 is 17 residues long. The CDR3 sequence is CASSVKGGSSSYNEQFF. In nucleotides, the CDR3 is TGTGCCAGCAGCGTAAAGGGCGGGTCGAGCTCCTACAATGAGCAGTTCTTC.

Points on this clonotype: A much larger clone differs from this one at a single base, so this may be a read error. Here the CDR3 DNA reads TGCGCCAGCAGCCCTAAAGGTGTTGTGCGTGACGAGCAGTACTTC. Its translation is CASSPKGVVRDEQYF. The rearrangement uses TRBV4-1 and TRBJ2-7, with unresolved D. V lost 4 bases and J lost 5, with 18 bases in between. Germline V gene lookup returns CDR1 MGHRA and CDR2 YSYEKL. CDR3 length equals 15 residues.

With regard to this clonotype: A read error may produce the germline difference seen at one junction end. The chain combines TRBV11-2 with TRBJ1-3, with a weak D call TRBD1 (6 bases). CDR1 SGHAT and CDR2 FQNNGV come from the germline V gene. The CDR3 spans 16 residues. CDR3 amino acids: CASRRGESSSGNAIYF. The CDR3 region has the DNA TGTGCCAGCAGGAGGGGGGAGTCGAGCTCTGGAAACGCCATATATTTT.

V and J are TRBV5-6 and TRBJ2-3; TRBD1 matches 11 bases. J gave up 10 bases and V 3 bases, and 4 bases lay outside the gene matches. Germline V lookup: CDR1 SGHDT, CDR2 YYEEEE. The CDR3 covers 13 residues. The CDR3 nucleotides read TGTGCCAGCAGCTGGGGACAGGGGGAGCCGCAGTATTTT. Protein: CASSWGQGEPQYF.

The chain couples TRBV9 to TRBJ1-2; TRBD1 matches 11 bases. The V gene end was trimmed by 3 bases and the J gene end by 12 bases; junction bases not matched to a gene: 10. Germline CDR1 and CDR2: SGDLS and YYNGEE. This CDR3 comprises 14 residues. CDR3 bases: TGTGCCAGCAGCGGATCAAATCCGGGACAGGGGGACACCTTC. Its translation is CASSGSNPGQGDTF.

This clonotype was detected a few times. The chain couples TRBV7-2 to TRBJ1-1, with 8 positions matching TRBD1. J lost 5 bases, V lost 2 bases, and 4 bases had no gene match. The CDR3 extends over 14 amino acids. Germline assignment: CDR1 SGHTA and CDR2 FQGNSA. The CDR3 reads CASSLQGARTEAFF. CDR3 nucleotides: TGTGCCAGCAGCTTACAGGGGGCGCGGACTGAAGCTTTCTTT.

Of note for this clonotype: This may be a read error, as it is one base from a much larger clone. The chain joins TRBV27 to TRBJ2-1; weak D call: TRBD1 (6 bases). The CDR3 is 14 amino acids. CDR1 MNHEY and CDR2 SMNVEV come from the germline V gene (reference sequence). The V and J ends lost 9 bases and 5 bases respectively, with 17 bases between them. The CDR3: CASTTGRSHNEQFF. The CDR3 nucleotides read TGTGCCAGTACTACAGGGAGATCCCACAATGAGCAGTTCTTC.

The V call is TRBV4-1, the J call TRBJ1-6; D perhaps matches TRBD1 (5 bases). The germline V and J ends were trimmed by 4 bases and 9 bases, with 19 bases remaining between them. The CDR3 is 16 residues long. Germline CDR1 and CDR2: MGHRA and YSYEKL. The CDR3 loop is CASSLDSVGVASPLHF. The CDR3 nucleotides are TGCGCCAGCAGCCTTGATAGCGTGGGGGTGGCTTCACCCCTCCACTTT.

This clonotype came up many times. The chain couples TRBV20-1 to TRBJ2-1; possible D gene TRBD1, 5 bases. Germline CDR1 DFQATT, CDR2 SNEGSKA (reference sequence). The CDR3 consists of 15 residues. Trimming removed 2 bases at V and 3 bases at J, with 14 bases between. Written as DNA, the CDR3 is TGCAGTGCTAGACCACCGTGGGGCGGCTACAATGAGCAGTTCTTC. This translates into CSARPPWGGYNEQFF.

Of note for this clonotype: This may arise from a read error, as a much more abundant clone is one base away. The rearrangement links TRBV5-5 to TRBJ2-5, with 7 bases lining up with TRBD2. The CDR3 consists of 14 residues. Trimming removed 4 bases from V and 7 bases from J; junction bases left unmatched: 10. Germline CDR1 reads SGHKS; CDR2 reads YYEKEE (reference sequence). CDR3 nucleotides: TGTGCCAGCAGCCCGAGACTAGCCGATGGGACCCAGTACTTC. This codes for CASSPRLADGTQYF.

Details on this clonotype: The junction and the germline gene differ at one end; a read error may be behind it. J is TRBJ2-7 and V is TRBV28; D is perhaps TRBD1 (6 bases). The CDR3 totals 14 residues. Per the germline V gene, CDR1 is MDHEN and CDR2 is SYDVKM. CDR3 residues: CACSLLGRGYEQYF. CDR3 DNA: TGTGCCTGCAGTTTACTGGGCAGGGGCTACGAGCAGTACTTC.

This clonotype was counted between two and nine times. V gene TRBV6-2 or TRBV6-3 combines with J gene TRBJ1-2, with D unclear. V was cut by 6 bases and J by 7 bases, with 15 bases left in between. This CDR3 spans 13 amino acids. Germline CDR1 is MNHEY and CDR2 is SVGEGT. CDR3 loop: CASRIGSGGGYTF. The CDR3 bases are TGTGCCAGCAGGATTGGGTCTGGAGGTGGCTACACCTTC.

The genes are TRBV6-6 and TRBJ2-2; weak D call: TRBD2 (6 bases). The length of the CDR3 is 15 residues. CDR1 is MNHNY and CDR2 is SVGAGI in the germline V gene (reference sequence). Trimming stripped 7 bases from V and 6 bases from J, with 18 bases between. The CDR3 nucleotides read TGTGCCAGCATCTACCGGGACCCGGGGGCCGGGGAGCTGTTTTTT. Translated: CASIYRDPGAGELFF.

The rearrangement links TRBV4-1 to TRBJ2-1; D is possibly TRBD1 or TRBD2 (6 bases each). Germline assignment: CDR1 MGHRA and CDR2 YSYEKL. V dropped 1 base and J dropped 2 bases, with 9 bases sitting between them. This CDR3 is 15 amino acids long. The CDR3 here is CASSQAGATYNEQFF. The DNA for the CDR3 is TGCGCCAGCAGCCAAGCGGGGGCCACCTACAATGAGCAGTTCTTC.

This clonotype was detected a few times. This chain links TRBV4-2 with TRBJ2-2; 7 positions agree with TRBD2. Unmatched junction bases numbered 4, after V lost 0 bases and J lost 3 bases. The length of the CDR3 is 16 residues. Germline V gene sequence: CDR1 LGHNA, CDR2 YNFKEQ. The CDR3: CASSQEDSGDTGELFF. Here the CDR3 DNA reads TGTGCCAGCAGCCAAGAAGACAGCGGGGACACCGGGGAGCTGTTTTTT.

This clonotype occurred many times. V and J are TRBV3-1 and TRBJ2-7; 8 bases fit TRBD1. CDR3 length: 16 amino acids. With 4 bases clipped from V and 3 bases from J, the junction kept 11 bases outside the gene matches. Germline assignment: CDR1 LGHDT and CDR2 YNNKEL (reference sequence). The CDR3 protein is CASSPTGTGDLYEQYF. Here the CDR3 DNA reads TGTGCCAGCAGCCCTACGGGGACAGGAGACCTCTACGAGCAGTACTTC.

The chain carries TRBV5-1 and TRBJ2-1; the match to TRBD1 covers 10 bases. The CDR3 is 16 residues long. The trim removed 6 bases at V and 4 bases at J, leaving 10 bases unmatched. CDR1 is SGHRS and CDR2 is YFSETQ in the germline V gene. CDR3 sequence: CASNTGGTGAYNEQFF. The CDR3 nucleotides are TGCGCCAGCAACACCGGAGGGACAGGGGCATACAATGAGCAGTTCTTC.

This clonotype was recorded many times. The V call is TRBV20-1, the J call TRBJ2-1; 12 nucleotides match TRBD2. V lost 0 bases to trimming and J lost 9 bases; unmatched junction nucleotides: 12. This CDR3 region has 17 residues. Germline CDR1 DFQATT, CDR2 SNEGSKA (reference sequence). The CDR3 DNA reads as TGCAGTGCTAGAGATCTTCTAGCGGGGGGGCACCGGAGTGAGCAGTTCTTC. This encodes CSARDLLAGGHRSEQFF.

In the case of this clonotype: Possible read error: a much larger clone is one base away. This chain links TRBV18 with TRBJ2-3; TRBD1 agrees at 10 bases. With V trimmed by 3 bases and J by 5 bases, 5 bases remained unmatched. This CDR3 has 15 amino acids. Per germline, CDR1 KGHSH and CDR2 LQKENI. In DNA form, the CDR3 reads TGTGCCAGCTCACCTGGACAGGGGGATATAGATACGCAGTATTTT. This translates into CASSPGQGDIDTQYF.